The TCR beta chain described here comes from a study of T cells expressing NK-cell markers. Study in general: The TCR beta repertoires were obtained from sorted CD3+CD56+NKG2C+, CD3+CD56+NKG2C- and CD3+CD56-NKG2C+ T cells.

TCR beta cDNA was made by 5'RACE template switching with UMIs. Reanalyzing the 5' RACE reads, TCRdb keeps one entry per CDR3 protein, without DNA. There are about 160,000 distinct CDR3 sequences in the sample, with approximately 17% held by the top ten. Germline CDR1 and CDR2: DFQATT and SNEGSKA (reference sequence). CDR3 size: 11 residues. The chain has TRBV20-1 and TRBJ2-1; TCRdb's D call of TRBD1 is untestable without DNA. The receptor was derived from a woman between 18 and 75 years old in good health. Sequencing was done on a sample of blood T cells: a sorted CD56 or NKG2C T cell subset, CD4+ or CD8+ T cells, or bulk PBMC T cells (not recorded which). The CDR3: CSAPPLNEQFF.